One and the same sample provided the 3 T cell receptor beta chains below, sequenced in a study of T-cell reconstitution after alpha-beta-depleted transplantation in children. Preparing the TCRbeta library involved the use of unique molecular identifiers. TCRdb re-called the PCR reads with MiXCR, one entry per CDR3 protein. The sample yields approximately 590,000 distinct CDR3 sequences, 10% to 13% seen once. Sequencing was performed on PBMCs from the stem cell graft donor, taken from the stem cell graft. The receptors derive from a human donor who donated a stem cell graft to a child with acute myeloid leukemia.

This clonotype appeared a few times. J is TRBJ1-4 and V is TRBV30; 9 bases are shared with TRBD1. The germline V gene encodes CDR1 GTSNPN and CDR2 SVGIG (reference sequence). The CDR3 is 13 amino acids. Germline trimming cut 5 bases from V and 8 bases from J; bases unmatched to any gene: 6. CDR3 sequence (DNA): TGTGCCTGGCGGGACAGGGAAAAAGAAAAACTGTTTTTT. Translated, it gives CAWRDREKEKLFF.

This clonotype was recorded only once. This chain joins TRBV11-3 and TRBJ2-7; D is possibly TRBD1 or TRBD2 (5 bases each). CDR1 and CDR2 (germline): SGHNT, YENEEA. The CDR3 length is 10 residues. Trimming stripped 8 bases from V and 7 bases from J, with 9 bases between. The CDR3 here is CASGREEQYF. CDR3 in DNA: TGTGCCAGCGGCAGGGAGGAGCAGTACTTC.

The V and J genes are TRBV4-3 and TRBJ2-7; D gene unclear. The V end lost 0 bases, the J end lost 0 bases, and 6 bases lay between the germline ends. CDR1 is LGHNA and CDR2 is YSLEER in the germline V gene. There are 14 residues in the CDR3. The CDR3 sequence is CASSQDTDSYEQYF. DNA of the CDR3: TGCGCCAGCAGCCAAGATACGGACTCCTACGAGCAGTACTTC.